This TCR beta chain comes out of a study of a mutant IDH1 vaccine in newly diagnosed glioma. V trimming: 4 bases; J trimming: 0 bases; junction bases outside the gene matches: 8. The CDR3 is 16 residues long. The V gene's germline CDR1 is SGHNT and CDR2 YYREEE (reference sequence). The protocol was immunoSEQ multiplex PCR, while the TCRdb copy is restricted to in-frame clones and leaves out a portion. The sample has about 32,000 clones, roughly 80% seen once; the top ten hold approximately 20%. This sample's time point: baseline, week 1 (first vaccination visit). Stated treatment: pre-vaccination baseline after standard-of-care therapy.

The receptor comes from a man aged 30 to 39 with glioma. The V and J genes are TRBV5-4 and TRBJ2-3; 7 positions agree with TRBD2. The source material was PBMCs, sampled from a glioma patient treated with radiotherapy, temozolomide or both. DNA of the CDR3: TGTGCCAGCAGCGCGCCCGGGCGGGGGAGCACAGATACGCAGTATTTT. Its translation: CASSAPGRGSTDTQYF.